The entry below gives a single TCR beta chain sequence along with its context. These data come from a study of ipilimumab plus nivolumab after autologous stem cell transplantation. On the study more broadly: Median doses per patient: a few ipilimumab, about 8 nivolumab. Both relapsed and primary refractory DLBCL were included.

The CDR3 contains 16 residues. Germline assignment: CDR1 MNHEY and CDR2 SMNVEV (reference sequence). V lost 8 bases to trimming and J lost 0 bases, with 17 bases between them. Clones were sequenced by immunoSEQ multiplex PCR, and TCRdb holds only the in-frame ones, with some missing. Here the sample spans over 75,000 clones, more than 80% being singletons. Patients got ipilimumab 1 mg/kg beginning 14 to 28 days post-transplant. Patients received nivolumab 3 mg/kg at weeks 1, 4, 7, 10, then fortnightly to week 26. The TCR was taken from a male donor with diffuse large B-cell lymphoma. The sequencing here drew on PBMCs, taken in a trial of ipilimumab plus nivolumab as post-transplant consolidation. The V call is TRBV27, the J call TRBJ2-4; no firm D call. CDR3 protein: CASSLNPPIAKNIQYF. The CDR3 region has the DNA TGTGCCAGCTCCCTAAACCCCCCCATAGCCAAAAACATTCAGTACTTC.